The 10 T cell receptor beta chains below were found in one sample sequenced in a study of blood T cell repertoires in COVID-19. Produced via immunoSEQ multiplex PCR; TCRdb's table is partial and in-frame only. In the table there are approximately 140,000 clones, 87% of which are singletons. The sample comprised peripheral blood. The origin of the receptors is a woman aged 55-69 years with active or convalescent COVID-19.

V is TRBV10-3 and J is TRBJ1-1, with D perhaps matching TRBD1 (5 bases). Germline V CDR1 and CDR2: ENHRY, SYGVKD. V lost 3 bases and J lost 5, with 10 bases in between. The CDR3 totals 13 residues. This CDR3 is CAISDRGGTEAFF. CDR3 in DNA: TGTGCCATCAGTGATCGGGGGGGGACTGAAGCTTTCTTT.

The chain employs TRBV7-2 and TRBJ1-3, with D tentatively TRBD1 (5 bases). V lost 5 bases and J 0 bases, leaving 11 bases between the germline ends. This CDR3 is built from 15 residues. CDR1 and CDR2 from the germline V gene are SGHTA and FQGNSA. DNA of the CDR3: TGTGCCAGCAGCACATCGGGGGTCTCTGGAAACACCATATATTTT. Residues: CASSTSGVSGNTIYF.

V gene TRBV19 combines with J gene TRBJ2-5; D may be TRBD1 (7 bases). Trimming took off 0 bases at V and 10 bases at J, with 9 bases between the two ends. Germline V gene lookup returns CDR1 LNHDA and CDR2 SQIVND (reference sequence). The CDR3 length is 12 residues. The CDR3 coding sequence is TGTGCCAGTAGTATAGACAGGGGGGTCCAGTACTTC. This codes for CASSIDRGVQYF.

The chain has TRBV19 and TRBJ1-1, with 8 bases identical to TRBD1. The CDR3 loop spans 16 amino acids. In germline, CDR1 is LNHDA, CDR2 SQIVND (reference sequence). V lost 5 bases, J lost 3 bases, and 11 bases stayed unmatched. The CDR3 DNA follows: TGTGCCAGTAGTCCCAGGACAGGGAAGGCCGACACTGAAGCTTTCTTT. Protein: CASSPRTGKADTEAFF.

The rearrangement joins TRBV7-8 to TRBJ2-1; D unclear. The CDR3 has 14 residues. The V gene lost 5 bases and the J gene lost 4 bases, with 12 bases spanning the gap. Germline CDR1 is SGHVS and CDR2 is FQNEAQ. The CDR3 coding sequence is TGTGCCAGCAGCCCCGACATCGGATACAATGAGCAGTTCTTC. This codes for CASSPDIGYNEQFF.

This chain's CDR3 is CASSLGLAGGPGYEQYF. For the CDR3, the DNA is TGTGCCAGCAGCTTGGGACTAGCGGGGGGGCCTGGGTACGAGCAGTACTTC. The chain combines TRBV5-5 with TRBJ2-7; 14 bases fit TRBD2. The CDR3 has 17 residues. V was pared by 0 bases and J by 4 bases, with 6 bases of the junction left unmatched. Germline V gene data show CDR1 as SGHKS and CDR2 as YYEKEE (reference sequence).

The V call is TRBV10-3, the J call TRBJ1-1, with 8 nucleotides matching TRBD1. There are 14 residues in the CDR3. V was pared by 6 bases and J by 0 bases, with 3 bases of the junction left unmatched. Germline CDR1 reads ENHRY; CDR2 reads SYGVKD. Written as DNA, the CDR3 is TGTGCCATCAGCCAGGGACAGGTGAACACTGAAGCTTTCTTT. Translating gives CAISQGQVNTEAFF.

V is TRBV7-9 and J is TRBJ1-3; no clear D. Germline lookup yields CDR1 SEHNR and CDR2 FQNEAQ (reference sequence). This CDR3 is 15 amino acids long. Trimming removed 1 base from V and 2 bases from J, with 9 bases in between. The DNA for the CDR3 is TGTGCCAGCAGCTTAGGAGGAATTGCTGGAAACACCATATATTTT. Translated: CASSLGGIAGNTIYF.

This clone was detected only once. This chain connects TRBV19 to TRBJ1-5; D unresolved. The germline gives CDR1 LNHDA, CDR2 SQIVND (reference sequence). The CDR3 is made up of 18 amino acids. Trimming took 0 bases from V and 1 from J, leaving 16 bases between them. DNA of the CDR3: TGTGCCAGTAGTATAGAGTACCGGTCTAAAAGCAGCAATCAGCCCCAGCATTTT. Its protein is CASSIEYRSKSSNQPQHF. The full variable domain, its missing parts supplied by reference TRBV19 and TRBJ1-5, is DGGITQSPKYLFRKEGQNVTLSCEQNLNHDAMYWYRQDPGQGLRLIYYSQIVNDFQKGDIAEGYSVSREKKESFPLTVTSAQKNPTAFYLCASSIEYRSKSSNQPQHFGDGTRLSIL.

The V call is TRBV6-5, the J call TRBJ2-7; TRBD1 matches at 7 bases. J was trimmed by 3 bases and V by 5 bases; bases with no gene match: 4. The CDR3 is made up of 13 amino acids. Per germline, CDR1 MNHEY and CDR2 SVGAGI. CDR3 in amino acids: CASSPTGHYEQYF. Written as DNA, the CDR3 is TGTGCCAGCAGTCCGACAGGGCACTACGAGCAGTACTTC.